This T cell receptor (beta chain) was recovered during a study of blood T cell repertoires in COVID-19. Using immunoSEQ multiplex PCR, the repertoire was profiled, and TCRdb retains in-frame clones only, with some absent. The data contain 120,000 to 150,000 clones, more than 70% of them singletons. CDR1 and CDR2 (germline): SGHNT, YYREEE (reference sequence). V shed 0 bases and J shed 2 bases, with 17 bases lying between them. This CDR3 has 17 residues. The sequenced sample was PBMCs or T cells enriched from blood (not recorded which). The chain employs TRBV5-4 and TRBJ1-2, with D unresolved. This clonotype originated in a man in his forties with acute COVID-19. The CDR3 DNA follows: TGTGCCAGCAGCTTGGCCCGCGCCCGGGGTATAAACTATGGCTACACCTTC. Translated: CASSLARARGINYGYTF. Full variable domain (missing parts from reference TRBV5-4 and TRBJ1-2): ETGVTQSPTHLIKTRGQQVTLRCSSQSGHNTVSWYQQALGQGPQFIFQYYREEENGRGNFPPRFSGLQFPNYSSELNVNALELDDSALYLCASSLARARGINYGYTFGSGTRLTVV.